These T cell receptor beta chains were read from a single sample in a study of blood T cell repertoires in COVID-19. The repertoire was sequenced with immunoSEQ multiplex PCR; TCRdb's copy has only in-frame clones and lacks some. The table shows about 330,000 clones, with roughly 90% occurring only once. What was sequenced was PBMCs or T cells enriched from blood (not recorded which). All receptors derive from a woman under 40 who had recovered from COVID-19. Each CDR3 is given with its conserved first and last residue. The order of the fields is D gene, V gene, clone size, J gene, CDR3 length, CDR3 DNA, CDR3 protein. The D gene is left open where the match is weak. Not all rows give a size; the values are once, few, many and, for expanded clones, a class.

d_gene: .
v_gene: TRBV27
abundance: .
j_gene: TRBJ2-7
len: 11
CDR3nt: TGTGCCAGCACCCAGGGCTACGAGCAGTACTTC
CDR3aa: CASTQGYEQYF

d_gene: TRBD2
v_gene: TRBV12-3/TRBV12-4
abundance: .
j_gene: TRBJ2-1
len: 13
CDR3nt: TGTGCCAGCAGGTCATCTAGCGGGAATGAGCAGTTCTTC
CDR3aa: CASRSSSGNEQFF

d_gene: TRBD2
v_gene: TRBV7-9
abundance: once
j_gene: TRBJ2-5
len: 14
CDR3nt: TGTGCCAGCAGCACGACTAGCGGGGGGGAGACCCAGTACTTC
CDR3aa: CASSTTSGGETQYF

d_gene: .
v_gene: TRBV28
abundance: .
j_gene: TRBJ1-2
len: 16
CDR3nt: TGTGCCAGCAGTTCGACAGGTTCCCGGGGTAACTATGGCTACACCTTC
CDR3aa: CASSSTGSRGNYGYTF

d_gene: .
v_gene: TRBV9
abundance: .
j_gene: TRBJ2-1
len: 15
CDR3nt: TGTGCCAGCAGCGTATACGGGAGTGACTCCAATGAGCAGTTCTTC
CDR3aa: CASSVYGSDSNEQFF

d_gene: .
v_gene: TRBV9
abundance: once
j_gene: TRBJ2-1
len: 14
CDR3nt: TGTGCCAGCAGCGTAGGTCAGGGGAACAATGAGCAGTTCTTC
CDR3aa: CASSVGQGNNEQFF

d_gene: .
v_gene: TRBV4-3
abundance: .
j_gene: TRBJ2-7
len: 15
CDR3nt: TGCGCCAGCAGCCAATACCTGACAGCTCCTTACGAGCAGTACTTC
CDR3aa: CASSQYLTAPYEQYF

d_gene: TRBD1
v_gene: TRBV18
abundance: .
j_gene: TRBJ2-7
len: 13
CDR3nt: TGTGCCAGCTCACCGGGACAGGATTACGAGCAGTACTTC
CDR3aa: CASSPGQDYEQYF

d_gene: TRBD1
v_gene: TRBV5-8
abundance: .
j_gene: TRBJ1-2
len: 16
CDR3nt: TGTGCCAGCAGCCCACCCTGGGGGACAGGGGGTATTGACTACACCTTC
CDR3aa: CASSPPWGTGGIDYTF

d_gene: .
v_gene: TRBV7-9
abundance: many
j_gene: TRBJ1-2
len: 12
CDR3nt: TGTGCCAGCAGCTTTGGAGGGATTGGCTACACCTTC
CDR3aa: CASSFGGIGYTF

d_gene: .
v_gene: TRBV5-1
abundance: .
j_gene: TRBJ2-5
len: 12
CDR3nt: TGCGCCAGCAGCCAGTACCAAGAGACCCAGTACTTC
CDR3aa: CASSQYQETQYF

d_gene: TRBD2
v_gene: TRBV4-2
abundance: .
j_gene: TRBJ2-7
len: 14
CDR3nt: TGTGCCAGCAGCCAGGGACTAGCGGGCTACGAGCAGTACTTC
CDR3aa: CASSQGLAGYEQYF